The 29 T cell receptor beta chains below come from one sample, sequenced in a study of CD8 T cells in Susac syndrome. The RNA, roughly 0.45 to 1 ug, was put through reverse transcription using random hexamers. TCRdb itself ran the immunoSEQ multiplex PCR reads through MiXCR, one entry per CDR3 protein. The sample holds some 100,000 distinct CDR3 sequences; 90% to 96% are singletons and the top ten take approximately 0.093%. Sequencing input: CD4+ T cells from PBMCs. All receptors derive from a human donor in good health.

The chain carries TRBV5-4 and TRBJ2-7; no definite D call. Trimming took 9 bases from V and 0 from J, leaving 13 bases between them. In germline, CDR1 is SGHNT, CDR2 YYREEE (reference sequence). The CDR3 is 13 amino acids. The CDR3 DNA reads as TGTGCCACCACCGACCTGAGCTCCTACGAGCAGTACTTC. Its protein product is CATTDLSSYEQYF.

The CDR3, as DNA: TGTGCCAGCAGTTTATATAACAGACCTGTTAATTCACCCCTCCACTTT. Amino acid sequence: CASSLYNRPVNSPLHF. This chain connects TRBV27 to TRBJ1-6, with unresolved D. This CDR3 is 16 amino acids long. The V end lost 1 base, the J end lost 6 bases, and 13 bases lay between the germline ends. CDR1 and CDR2 (germline): MNHEY, SMNVEV (reference sequence).

The rearrangement uses TRBV18 and TRBJ2-7, with 10 bases aligning to TRBD2. V gave up 0 bases and J gave up 3 bases; unmatched junction bases: 8. The CDR3 has 17 amino acids. The germline gives CDR1 KGHSH, CDR2 LQKENI. CDR3 sequence reads: CASSPPWTSGRFYEQYF. The CDR3 DNA sequence: TGTGCCAGCTCACCACCTTGGACTAGCGGAAGATTCTACGAGCAGTACTTC.

The chain combines TRBV7-3 with TRBJ2-7; D may be TRBD2 (6 bases). This CDR3 comprises 13 residues. Germline CDR1 reads SGHTA; CDR2 reads FQGTGA. V was trimmed by 8 bases and J by 0 bases, leaving 11 bases between them. Here the CDR3 DNA reads TGTGCCAGCGGGGGACTCTCCTCCTACGAGCAGTACTTC. Translation: CASGGLSSYEQYF.

The CDR3 nucleotides are TGTGCCAGCAGCCAAGATAGGACACTAAGCACAGATACGCAGTATTTT. It specifies CASSQDRTLSTDTQYF. The V gene is TRBV3-1, the J gene TRBJ2-3; a possible D gene is TRBD1 (5 bases). The CDR3 consists of 16 residues. The ends were cut back, 0 bases at V and 0 bases at J, with 10 bases in the middle. CDR1 is LGHDT and CDR2 is YNNKEL in the germline V gene (reference sequence).

A remark on this clonotype: Sequence at one end of the junction differs from germline and may be a read error. The chain combines TRBV6-6 with TRBJ2-4, with 7 bases fitting TRBD1. This CDR3 is built from 11 residues. Germline V gene data show CDR1 as MNHNY and CDR2 as SVGAGI (reference sequence). CDR3 region: CASSSLGQSSF. The CDR3 nucleotides read TGTGCCAGCAGTTCCCTGGGACAGTCTTCCTTC.

V is TRBV19 and J is TRBJ2-3, with TRBD2 matching over 13 bases. Trimming removed 5 bases from V and 5 bases from J; junction bases left unmatched: 16. This CDR3 has 19 residues. Germline CDR1 and CDR2: LNHDA and SQIVND (reference sequence). The CDR3 reads CASSANPLHGLAGEDTQYF. In nucleotides, the CDR3 is TGTGCCAGTAGTGCCAACCCCCTCCACGGACTAGCGGGGGAAGATACGCAGTATTTT.

This chain connects TRBV13 to TRBJ2-1; 8 nucleotides align to TRBD2. The V gene's germline CDR1 is PRHDT and CDR2 FYEKMQ (reference sequence). Trimming at V came to 5 bases and at J to 8 bases, leaving 14 bases not matched to a gene. CDR3 length: 16 amino acids. The CDR3 nucleotides are TGTGCCAGCAGCCCCGGGAGGGGACGAGGTAACGATGAGCAGTTCTTC. Amino acid sequence: CASSPGRGRGNDEQFF.

The J gene is TRBJ2-3, the V gene TRBV29-1, with TRBD1 matching 7 bases. V lost 4 bases to trimming and J lost 6 bases; unmatched junction nucleotides: 13. The CDR3 extends over 15 amino acids. Germline-derived CDR1 and CDR2 are SQVTM and ANQGSEA. The CDR3 is CSVVRDREIADTQYF. The CDR3 DNA is TGCAGCGTTGTGCGAGACAGGGAGATTGCGGATACGCAGTATTTT.

V is TRBV7-9 and J is TRBJ1-1, with no clear D. The CDR3 has 12 amino acids. Germline CDR1 and CDR2: SEHNR and FQNEAQ (reference sequence). V was cut by 5 bases and J by 3 bases, with 7 bases left in between. The DNA of the CDR3 is TGTGCCAGCAGCCAACGTTACACTGAAGCTTTCTTT. It is translated as CASSQRYTEAFF. Full variable domain (rest looked up from reference TRBV7-9 and TRBJ1-1): DTGVSQNPRHKITKRGQNVTFRCDPISEHNRLYWYRQTLGQGPEFLTYFQNEAQLEKSRLLSDRFSAERPKGSFSTLEIQRTEQGDSAMYLCASSQRYTEAFFGQGTRLTVV.

The V gene is TRBV6-5, the J gene TRBJ1-1; 7 positions agree with TRBD1. The V gene's germline CDR1 is MNHEY and CDR2 SVGAGI. Germline trimming cut 5 bases from V and 4 bases from J; bases unmatched to any gene: 7. The CDR3 covers 14 residues. The chain's CDR3 is CASSPDRGPTEAFF. CDR3 coding DNA: TGTGCCAGCAGTCCCGATAGGGGGCCCACTGAAGCTTTCTTT.

The rearrangement uses TRBV5-6 and TRBJ2-7, with D unclear. V dropped 2 bases and J dropped 9 bases, with 9 bases sitting between them. This CDR3 has 11 residues. Per the germline V gene, CDR1 is SGHDT and CDR2 is YYEEEE. The CDR3: CASSLGSSQYF. The DNA for the CDR3 is TGTGCCAGCAGCTTAGGTAGTTCGCAGTACTTC.

The genes are TRBV7-8 and TRBJ2-5, with D hard to call. Germline loops: CDR1 SGHVS, CDR2 FQNEAQ. There are 14 residues in the CDR3. V was cut by 10 bases and J by 1 base, with 16 bases left in between. The DNA of the CDR3 is TGTGCCACCCGACCCCGGTGGGTCCAAGAGACCCAGTACTTC. Its translation is CATRPRWVQETQYF.

The chain links TRBV20-1 to TRBJ2-5; D gene uncertain. The CDR3 spans 18 residues. The V gene's germline CDR1 is DFQATT and CDR2 SNEGSKA (reference sequence). The V end was cut by 4 bases, the J end by 3 bases, with 27 bases between. The CDR3 reads CSAKTRRRQAEPKETQYF. The CDR3 DNA follows: TGCAGTGCTAAAACCAGACGCCGGCAGGCCGAGCCCAAAGAGACCCAGTACTTC.

The chain employs TRBV28 and TRBJ1-2; D possibly corresponds to TRBD1 (6 bases). This CDR3 has 11 residues. The germline gives CDR1 MDHEN, CDR2 SYDVKM. Trimming took off 5 bases at V and 8 bases at J, with 9 bases between the two ends. DNA of the CDR3: TGTGCCAGCAGTACAGGGTCCGGCTACACCTTC. This encodes CASSTGSGYTF.

The chain joins TRBV19 to TRBJ2-2, with D perhaps matching TRBD1 (6 bases). Germline values: CDR1 LNHDA, CDR2 SQIVND (reference sequence). The CDR3 covers 15 residues. Trimming removed 6 bases from V and 2 bases from J, with 13 bases in between. The CDR3 loop is CASRHTGTNTGELFF. CDR3 in DNA: TGTGCCAGTAGGCACACAGGGACCAACACCGGGGAGCTGTTTTTT.

The chain recombines TRBV20-1 with TRBJ1-2, with no clear D. The CDR3 extends over 9 amino acids. Germline V gives CDR1 DFQATT, CDR2 SNEGSKA (reference sequence). Deletions cut 5 bases from V and 7 bases from J, with 5 bases between. In DNA, the CDR3 is TGCAGTGCTGGACGTGGCTACACCTTC. Protein sequence: CSAGRGYTF.

The gene calls are TRBV27 and TRBJ2-7; 8 nucleotides match TRBD1. The CDR3 has 17 residues. Germline V CDR1 and CDR2: MNHEY, SMNVEV (reference sequence). The V gene end was trimmed by 5 bases and the J gene end by 2 bases; junction bases not matched to a gene: 14. In DNA, the CDR3 is TGTGCCAGCAGTCGGAATAGCCAGGGGGCCGCGCCCTACGAGCAGTACTTC. Amino acids: CASSRNSQGAAPYEQYF.

This clonotype showed up just once. The chain links TRBV7-2 to TRBJ2-3; either TRBD1 or TRBD2 may supply D (5 bases each). Trimming stripped 3 bases from V and 2 bases from J, with 9 bases between. The germline V gene encodes CDR1 SGHTA and CDR2 FQGNSA. The CDR3 loop spans 14 amino acids. CDR3: CASSLGVNTDTQYF. In DNA form, the CDR3 reads TGTGCCAGCAGCTTGGGGGTGAACACAGATACGCAGTATTTT.

The chain links TRBV3-1 to TRBJ1-2; D unresolved. With 0 bases removed from V and 8 bases from J, the gap between germline ends came to 19 bases. CDR3 size: 16 residues. Germline CDR1 is LGHDT and CDR2 is YNNKEL (reference sequence). Written as DNA, the CDR3 is TGTGCCAGCAGCCAAGACCCCCATGACGGGAAGCCGGGCTACACCTTC. Translated, it gives CASSQDPHDGKPGYTF.

V and J are TRBV7-3 and TRBJ2-3, with 8 positions matching TRBD2. With 1 base clipped from V and 2 bases from J, the junction kept 5 bases outside the gene matches. Germline values: CDR1 SGHTA, CDR2 FQGTGA. There are 16 residues in the CDR3. The CDR3 nucleotides are TGTGCCAGCAGCTTAATGGCGGGAGGCCCCACAGATACGCAGTATTTT. Translation: CASSLMAGGPTDTQYF.

This clonotype was detected a few times. This chain links TRBV7-9 with TRBJ1-2; TRBD1 is a possible D gene (5 bases). V was clipped by 5 bases and J by 1 base, with 8 bases between them. This CDR3 is built from 13 residues. CDR1 and CDR2 from the germline V gene are SEHNR and FQNEAQ (reference sequence). This chain's CDR3 is CASSPTVNYGYTF. The CDR3 DNA sequence: TGTGCCAGCAGCCCGACAGTTAACTATGGCTACACCTTC.

This clonotype has only a few counts. The V gene is TRBV28, the J gene TRBJ2-7; 7 bases are shared with TRBD2. The J segment lost 4 bases and the V segment lost 3 bases, leaving 6 bases of the junction unmatched. CDR3 size: 14 residues. The germline gives CDR1 MDHEN, CDR2 SYDVKM. CDR3 protein: CASSFGGRGYEQYF. DNA for the CDR3: TGTGCCAGCAGTTTTGGCGGGAGAGGTTACGAGCAGTACTTC.

This chain links TRBV5-6 with TRBJ1-2, with 9 positions matching TRBD1. V was clipped by 3 bases and J by 4 bases; unmatched bases: 4. Germline-derived CDR1 and CDR2 are SGHDT and YYEEEE. The CDR3 length is 14 residues. The chain's CDR3 is CASSSGQGTYGYTF. CDR3 sequence (DNA): TGTGCCAGCAGCTCCGGACAGGGGACCTATGGCTACACCTTC.

The chain recombines TRBV7-9 with TRBJ1-1, with D perhaps TRBD1 (5 bases). Trimming pared 1 base from V and 5 bases from J, leaving 20 bases between. Germline-derived CDR1 and CDR2 are SEHNR and FQNEAQ (reference sequence). This CDR3 spans 17 amino acids. CDR3: CASSLGKGPRMETEAFF. Here the CDR3 DNA reads TGTGCCAGCAGCTTAGGAAAGGGACCCCGGATGGAGACTGAAGCTTTCTTT.

The rearrangement links TRBV11-3 to TRBJ2-6, with TRBD1 as a possible D gene (6 bases). The CDR3 sequence is 15 residues long. V was cut by 7 bases and J by 0 bases, with 10 bases left in between. The V gene's germline CDR1 is SGHNT and CDR2 YENEEA. CDR3 protein: CASTRQDSGANVLTF. The CDR3 DNA follows: TGTGCCAGCACCAGACAGGACTCTGGGGCCAACGTCCTGACTTTC.

The rearrangement joins TRBV7-2 to TRBJ2-2, with D perhaps TRBD1 or TRBD2 (5 bases each). CDR1 is SGHTA, CDR2 FQGNSA, per germline. The V and J ends lost 5 bases and 7 bases respectively, with 14 bases between them. The CDR3 is 14 residues long. The CDR3 here is CASSQGLGDGELFF. The DNA of the CDR3 is TGTGCCAGCAGCCAGGGCCTGGGGGACGGGGAGCTGTTTTTT. The complete variable domain, with remaining parts taken from reference TRBV7-2 and TRBJ2-2, reads GAGVSQSPSNKVTEKGKDVELRCDPISGHTALYWYRQSLGQGLEFLIYFQGNSAPDKSGLPSDRFSAERTGGSVSTLTIQRTQQEDSAVYLCASSQGLGDGELFFGEGSRLTVL.

The chain uses TRBV5-1 and TRBJ1-2; tentative D call: TRBD1 (5 bases). The CDR3 runs to 15 residues. V lost 1 base, J lost 6 bases, and 16 bases lay in between. CDR1 is SGHRS, CDR2 YFSETQ, per germline. CDR3 coding DNA: TGCGCCAGCAGCTTGTGGGGCAGGGAAGAGCATGGCTACACCTTC. Amino acid sequence: CASSLWGREEHGYTF. The whole variable domain, filled in from reference TRBV5-1 and TRBJ1-2, reads KAGVTQTPRYLIKTRGQQVTLSCSPISGHRSVSWYQQTPGQGLQFLFEYFSETQRNKGNFPGRFSGRQFSNSRSEMNVSTLELGDSALYLCASSLWGREEHGYTFGSGTRLTVV.

CDR3 nucleotide sequence: TGTGCCAGCAGTTTAAAGGGGGGAGAAAGTTCACCCCTCCACTTT. Its translation is CASSLKGGESSPLHF. This chain links TRBV2 with TRBJ1-6; possible D gene TRBD1, 6 bases. The V end was cut by 5 bases, the J end by 9 bases, with 17 bases between. This CDR3 contains 15 residues. CDR1 SNHLY and CDR2 FYNNEI come from the germline V gene.